Below are 18 T cell receptor beta chains sequenced from a single sample in a study of shared T cell receptors in the human thymus. TCRdb keeps only in-frame clones here, not all; method: immunoSEQ multiplex PCR. The table lists 720,000 or so clones, approximately 85% of them singletons, with under 0.012% in the top ten. These data were likewise used in another study, on human thymus T cells.

Sequenced: thymocytes. These receptors were obtained from a girl under two years old with a congenital heart defect.

This chain joins TRBV6-1 and TRBJ1-5, with a possible D match to TRBD1 (5 bases). CDR1 is MNHNS, CDR2 SASEGT, per germline. V was shortened by 6 bases and J by 7 bases, with 13 bases between the two germline ends. The CDR3 has 13 residues. The CDR3 loop reads CASSGGVRQPQHF. The CDR3 DNA follows: TGTGCCAGCAGCGGGGGGGTGAGGCAGCCCCAGCATTTT.

V is TRBV5-1 and J is TRBJ2-7; possible D gene TRBD2, 5 bases. In germline, CDR1 is SGHRS, CDR2 YFSETQ. CDR3 length equals 19 residues. V dropped 0 bases and J dropped 2 bases, with 24 bases sitting between them. The CDR3 sequence: CASSLAPGGETAGAYEQYF. In DNA, the CDR3 is TGCGCCAGCAGCTTGGCCCCAGGAGGCGAGACGGCCGGCGCCTACGAGCAGTACTTC.

Remarks on this clone: One junction end disagrees with the germline gene, perhaps due to a read error. The rearrangement uses TRBV7-7 and TRBJ1-2, with D tentatively TRBD1 (5 bases). CDR3 length equals 14 residues. Germline values: CDR1 SSHAT, CDR2 FNYEAQ (reference sequence). The CDR3 region has the DNA TGTGCTAGCAGCACCCGACAGCCTAACTATGGCTACACCTTC. Encoded protein: CASSTRQPNYGYTF.

The genes are TRBV7-8 and TRBJ2-7, with D maybe TRBD1 (6 bases). The CDR3 is made up of 14 amino acids. Germline CDR1 reads SGHVS; CDR2 reads FQNEAQ. Deletions cut 4 bases from V and 3 bases from J, with 13 bases between. CDR3 residues: CASSSPGQRYEQYF. The CDR3 nucleotides are TGTGCCAGCAGCTCCCCTGGACAGCGCTACGAGCAGTACTTC.

The chain combines TRBV6-4 with TRBJ1-2; D is possibly TRBD1 (6 bases). The CDR3 is 13 amino acids. In germline, CDR1 is MRHNA, CDR2 SNTAGT. The V end lost 3 bases, the J end lost 7 bases, and 12 bases lay between the germline ends. CDR3 nucleotides: TGTGCCAGCAGTGATTGGGGGGGCCGTGGCTACACCTTC. Translation gives CASSDWGGRGYTF.

The V call is TRBV6-6, the J call TRBJ1-1, with D possibly TRBD1 on 6 matching bases. CDR1 is MNHNY, CDR2 SVGAGI, per germline (reference sequence). Between the trimmed V and J ends, which lost 1 base and 7 bases, there was a span of 10 bases. The CDR3 has 13 residues. Written as DNA, the CDR3 is TGTGCCAGCAGTTACTTTGGGGGCGGTGAAGCTTTCTTT. Its translation is CASSYFGGGEAFF.

The genes are TRBV27 and TRBJ2-3; 8 bases are shared with TRBD2. The CDR3 extends over 16 amino acids. Germline assignment: CDR1 MNHEY and CDR2 SMNVEV (reference sequence). Unmatched junction bases numbered 9, after V lost 5 bases and J lost 2 bases. This CDR3 is CASSRSGGLYTDTQYF. The DNA for the CDR3 is TGTGCCAGCAGTCGAAGCGGGGGCCTATACACAGATACGCAGTATTTT.

This chain joins TRBV9 and TRBJ1-1; 10 positions match TRBD1. CDR3 length equals 13 residues. CDR1 and CDR2 (germline): SGDLS, YYNGEE. Trimming removed 4 bases from V and 10 bases from J; junction bases left unmatched: 7. This CDR3 is CASSTRQGAAAFF. The CDR3 bases are TGTGCCAGCAGCACTCGACAGGGGGCTGCAGCTTTCTTT.

This chain links TRBV5-5 with TRBJ1-1, with D possibly being TRBD1 (6 bases). The ends were cut back, 3 bases at V and 2 bases at J, with 11 bases in the middle. The CDR3 is made up of 14 amino acids. The germline V gene encodes CDR1 SGHKS and CDR2 YYEKEE (reference sequence). The CDR3: CASSSGHINTEAFF. The DNA of the CDR3 is TGTGCCAGCAGCTCGGGACACATCAACACTGAAGCTTTCTTT.

The J gene is TRBJ1-2, the V gene TRBV5-1; D perhaps matches TRBD1 (5 bases). V was cut by 0 bases and J by 4 bases, with 16 bases left in between. The CDR3 has 16 residues. Germline CDR1 reads SGHRS; CDR2 reads YFSETQ. In nucleotides, the CDR3 is TGCGCCAGCAGCTTGGTGGCAGGGCCTACCTTCTATGGCTACACCTTC. Amino acid sequence: CASSLVAGPTFYGYTF.

CDR3 bases: TGCGCCAGCAGTGAGAAGCTAGCGGGGACCCAGTACTTC. Its protein is CASSEKLAGTQYF. The chain carries TRBV10-1 and TRBJ2-5; 8 bases map to TRBD2. Germline V lookup: CDR1 WNHNN, CDR2 SYGVQD (reference sequence). The V segment lost 2 bases and the J segment 7 bases; nucleotides outside the gene matches: 3. This CDR3 is 13 amino acids long.

The chain is built from TRBV6-1 and TRBJ1-5, with 7 bases matching TRBD1. CDR3 length: 16 residues. V shed 0 bases and J 11 bases; nucleotides not matched to a gene: 13. Germline assignment: CDR1 MNHNS and CDR2 SASEGT. Here the CDR3 DNA reads TGTGCCAGCAGTGAAGCGCGAGGGGGCCGCTTACTTACCCAGCATTTT. Amino acid sequence: CASSEARGGRLLTQHF.

This chain connects TRBV7-2 to TRBJ1-5; D gene ambiguous. This CDR3 is built from 15 residues. CDR1 SGHTA and CDR2 FQGNSA come from the germline V gene. Trimming stripped 6 bases from V and 1 base from J, with 13 bases between. The CDR3 DNA follows: TGTGCCAGCAGGCTCGGGGATACGAGCAATCAGCCCCAGCATTTT. Protein: CASRLGDTSNQPQHF.

The CDR3 loop reads CAWSTNSEPRDESPGYTF. CDR3 nucleotides: TGTGCCTGGAGCACGAACAGTGAACCCCGCGACGAATCCCCTGGCTACACCTTC. The rearrangement joins TRBV30 to TRBJ1-2; D is undetermined. Germline V gene data show CDR1 as GTSNPN and CDR2 as SVGIG (reference sequence). The CDR3 is 18 amino acids. The V end lost 3 bases, the J end lost 7 bases, and 30 bases lay between the germline ends. The entire variable domain, with the rest obtained from reference TRBV30 and TRBJ1-2, is as follows: SQTIHQWPATLVQPVGSPLSLECTVEGTSNPNLYWYRQAAGRGLQLLFYSVGIGQISSEVPQNLSASRPQDRQFILSSKKLLLSDSGFYLCAWSTNSEPRDESPGYTFGSGTRLTVV.

V usage is TRBV27 and J usage is TRBJ2-6; TRBD2 aligns across 8 bases. Germline CDR1 reads MNHEY; CDR2 reads SMNVEV (reference sequence). The CDR3 is 19 amino acids. After removal of 0 bases from V and 0 bases from J, the junction contained 7 bases not matched to a gene. CDR3 nucleotide sequence: TGTGCCAGCAGTTTATCCAGACTAGCGACAGACTCTGGGGCCAACGTCCTGACTTTC. Translation: CASSLSRLATDSGANVLTF.

The chain has TRBV28 and TRBJ2-3; no definite D call. Germline V gene data show CDR1 as MDHEN and CDR2 as SYDVKM. This CDR3 has 13 residues. V gave up 3 bases and J gave up 5 bases, with 9 bases separating them. In DNA, the CDR3 is TGTGCCAGCAGTTTGTCGGTGTTAGATACGCAGTATTTT. It codes for CASSLSVLDTQYF.

This clone was recorded once. The chain is built from TRBV5-4 and TRBJ2-7; TRBD1 might be the D (5 bases). Between the trimmed V and J ends, which lost 5 bases and 0 bases, there was a span of 15 bases. CDR3 length equals 15 residues. Germline V CDR1 and CDR2: SGHNT, YYREEE (reference sequence). The CDR3 DNA reads TGTGCCAGCAGACCTGATGACAGTGCCTCCTACGAGCAGTACTTC. Amino acids: CASRPDDSASYEQYF.

The genes are TRBV28 and TRBJ1-3, with D maybe TRBD1 (6 bases). Germline CDR1 and CDR2: MDHEN and SYDVKM. V lost 6 bases and J 2 bases, leaving 14 bases between the germline ends. This CDR3 has 15 amino acids. The CDR3 loop is CASRSQGIAGNTIYF. CDR3 DNA sequence: TGTGCCAGCAGGTCGCAGGGGATAGCTGGAAACACCATATATTTT.